Listed below are T cell receptor beta chains from one sample, sequenced in a study of blood T cells in healthy people across ages. In TCRdb, the 5' RACE reads were re-called with MiXCR into one record per CDR3 protein. The profile shows fewer than 650,000 distinct CDR3 sequences, about 28% of them singletons. The data were also submitted as part of a second study, on T cells of mothers and their children.

The sequencing sample was made of blood. These receptors originate from a boy aged 2 to 10 in good health. The conserved cysteine and the conserved F or W are not part of the CDR3 here.

TRBV10-2,TRBJ2-1,AGSPGPMEF
TRBV4-1,NA,ASSQDSQAYEQY
TRBV10-3,TRBJ2-2,ASIRGLDTGELF
TRBV9,TRBJ2-4,ASSVEDRTSKY
TRBV29-1,TRBJ1-2,SVDQGTNYGYT
TRBV7-2,TRBJ2-2,ASSLVSGTGELF
TRBV6-5,TRBJ2-3,ASKAGGRSEY
TRBV7-2,TRBJ2-1,ASNAGFLYNEQF
TRBV6-1,TRBJ2-3,ASSETADTQY
TRBV5-1,TRBJ2-3,ASSLTRGGRDTQY
TRBV13,TRBJ2-2,ASRFTETNTGELF
TRBV28,TRBJ2-6,ASSLNPSEGANVLT
TRBV6-2/TRBV6-3,NA,ASSWGLCLAAYEQY
TRBV4-2,TRBJ2-5,ASSQGAGDRETQY
TRBV27,TRBJ2-3,ATSWAQGTPDTQY
TRBV27,TRBJ2-1,ASSFGEEPSYNEQF
TRBV6-1,TRBJ2-3,ASSEGWRAVDTQY
TRBV6-5,TRBJ1-1,VSSYRGEGAEAF
TRBV12-3/TRBV12-4,TRBJ2-3,ASSFGTSFQTQY
TRBV4-3,TRBJ2-3,ASSRGRLETQY